The present T cell receptor beta chain was sequenced within a study of blood T cell repertoires in COVID-19. About the research overall: Some COVID-19 samples were acute and others convalescent; all came from the United States, Italy and Spain. The analysed material was cDNA or gDNA that came from T cells, B-cell-depleted T cells, or PBMCs.

In the authors' methods: Cell counts per sample came from amplifying reference gene primers. TCRdb keeps only in-frame clones here, not all; method: immunoSEQ multiplex PCR. V, J and clone size reflect that table, while D and trimming were determined from the DNA. The sample lists about 260,000 clones, 80% to 90% occurring once. This clone has only one observation. V was cut by 0 bases and J by 5 bases, with 4 bases left in between. Per the germline V gene, CDR1 is SGHDN and CDR2 is FVKESK. The CDR3 length is 12 residues. J is TRBJ1-2 and V is TRBV14; D is unresolved. Material for sequencing was peripheral blood. The sequence came from a woman in her forties who had recovered from COVID-19. The CDR3: CASSQDQYGYTF. The DNA for the CDR3 is TGTGCCAGCAGCCAAGATCAATATGGCTACACCTTC.